This T cell receptor beta chain stems from a study of T cells in Graves' hyperthyroidism and ophthalmopathy. This clonotype was counted many times. One end of the junction is discordant with germline, which a read error may explain. Blood dates from first hyperthyroidism diagnosis, before any ophthalmopathy symptoms. The CDR3 sequence is 13 residues long. From germline, CDR1 is MDHEN and CDR2 SYDVKM. Amplification of TCR beta CDR3 regions was performed using RNA transcripts as template. The HTBI primer set was used in a first-round RT-PCR of the TCR CDR3. One entry per CDR3 protein, called by TCRdb with MiXCR from the multiplex PCR reads. The data contain about 380,000 distinct CDR3 sequences, 13% of them singletons.

The sequence was obtained from a man between 25 and 39 years old with Graves' hyperthyroidism that later progressed to Graves' ophthalmopathy. This chain joins TRBV28 and TRBJ2-1; D may be TRBD2 (5 bases). Material: blood. The CDR3 DNA sequence: TGTGCCAGCAGACAGACCGACTACAATGAGCGGTTCTTC. Its protein product is CASRQTDYNERFF.